This TCR beta chain was identified during a study of blood T cells in healthy people across ages. The draw of peripheral blood yielded approximately 10 milliliters from each donor. Primers used in a second PCR of about 7 to 12 cycles were a sample-barcoded 5' primer and a J-beta primer mix. A single record per CDR3 protein comes from TCRdb applying MiXCR to the 5' RACE reads. The table lists 950,000 to 1,200,000 distinct CDR3 sequences, 35% to 40% of them singletons. The sample was blood. This TCR derives from a man in his late teens or twenties in good health.

The CDR3 DNA reads TGCAGTGCGCAGACAGGGGCGGCCGAGCAGTTCTTC. Translation: CSAQTGAAEQFF. V usage is TRBV20-1 and J usage is TRBJ2-1; 8 bases match TRBD1. The germline CDR1 and CDR2 sequences are DFQATT and SNEGSKA (reference sequence). The trim removed 6 bases at V and 10 bases at J, leaving 8 bases unmatched. The CDR3 is 12 amino acids.